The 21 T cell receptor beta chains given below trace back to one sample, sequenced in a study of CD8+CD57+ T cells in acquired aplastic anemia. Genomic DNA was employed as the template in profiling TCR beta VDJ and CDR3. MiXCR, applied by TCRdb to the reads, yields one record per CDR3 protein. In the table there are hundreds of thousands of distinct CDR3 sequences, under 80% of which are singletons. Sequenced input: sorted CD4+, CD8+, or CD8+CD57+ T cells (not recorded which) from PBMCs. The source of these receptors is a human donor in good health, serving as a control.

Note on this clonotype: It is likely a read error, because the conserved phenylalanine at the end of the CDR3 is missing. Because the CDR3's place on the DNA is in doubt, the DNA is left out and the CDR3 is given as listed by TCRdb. CDR3 sequence reads: CASMRTGV. The rearrangement links TRBV19 to TRBJ1-1; TRBD1 is the table's D call, not checked against the DNA. The CDR3 has 8 amino acids, counting both end residues. Germline V gene lookup returns CDR1 LNHDA and CDR2 SQIVND (reference sequence).

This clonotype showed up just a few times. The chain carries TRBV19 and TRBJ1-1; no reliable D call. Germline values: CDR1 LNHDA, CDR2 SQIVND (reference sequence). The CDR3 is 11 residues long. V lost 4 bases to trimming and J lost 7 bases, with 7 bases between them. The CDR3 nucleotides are TGTGCCAGTAGTACCAGAGATGAAGCTTTCTTT. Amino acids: CASSTRDEAFF.

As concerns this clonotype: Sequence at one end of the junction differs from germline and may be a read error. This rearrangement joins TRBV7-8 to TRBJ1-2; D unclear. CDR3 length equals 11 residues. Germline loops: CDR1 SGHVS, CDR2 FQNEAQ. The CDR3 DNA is TGCGCCAGCAGTGAGTGGACCGGGGTTTACTTC. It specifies CASSEWTGVYF.

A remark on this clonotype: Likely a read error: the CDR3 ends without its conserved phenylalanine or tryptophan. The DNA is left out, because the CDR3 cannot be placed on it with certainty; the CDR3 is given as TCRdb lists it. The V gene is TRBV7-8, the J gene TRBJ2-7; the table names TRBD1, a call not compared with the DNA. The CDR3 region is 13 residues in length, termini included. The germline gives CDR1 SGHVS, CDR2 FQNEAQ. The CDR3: CASSLPRQAATNE.

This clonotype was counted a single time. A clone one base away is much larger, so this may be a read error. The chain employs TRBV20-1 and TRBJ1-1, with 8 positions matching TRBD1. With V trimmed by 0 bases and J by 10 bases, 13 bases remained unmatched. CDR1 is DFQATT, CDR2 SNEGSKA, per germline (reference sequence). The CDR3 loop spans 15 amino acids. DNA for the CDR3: TGCAGTGCTAGAGATTCCGGACAGGGAGTTCCAGCAGCTTTCTTT. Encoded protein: CSARDSGQGVPAAFF.

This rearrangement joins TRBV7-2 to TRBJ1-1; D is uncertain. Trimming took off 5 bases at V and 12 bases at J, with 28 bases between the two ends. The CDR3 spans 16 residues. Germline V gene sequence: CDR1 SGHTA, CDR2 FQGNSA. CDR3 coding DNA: TGTGCCAGCAGCGCCACCTATTCCGGGTATCGGTGTGTTTCTTTCTTT. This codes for CASSATYSGYRCVSFF.

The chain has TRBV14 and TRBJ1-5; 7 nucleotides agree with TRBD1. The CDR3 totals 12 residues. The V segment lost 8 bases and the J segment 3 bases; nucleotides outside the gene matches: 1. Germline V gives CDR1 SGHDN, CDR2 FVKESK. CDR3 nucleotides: TGTGCCAGCGGACAGGTCAATCAGCCCCAGCATTTT. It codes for CASGQVNQPQHF.

CDR3 sequence (DNA): TGTGCCAGCAGCTTACGACAGCGCTACGAGCAGTACTTC. Translated, it gives CASSLRQRYEQYF. The chain joins TRBV7-9 to TRBJ2-7, with D tentatively TRBD1 (5 bases). The V gene lost 2 bases and the J gene lost 3 bases, with 8 bases spanning the gap. This CDR3 region has 13 residues. From germline, CDR1 is SEHNR and CDR2 FQNEAQ (reference sequence). Together with reference TRBV7-9 and TRBJ2-7, the CDR3 gives the full variable domain: DTGVSQNPRHKITKRGQNVTFRCDPISEHNRLYWYRQTLGQGPEFLTYFQNEAQLEKSRLLSDRFSAERPKGSFSTLEIQRTEQGDSAMYLCASSLRQRYEQYFGPGTRLTVT.

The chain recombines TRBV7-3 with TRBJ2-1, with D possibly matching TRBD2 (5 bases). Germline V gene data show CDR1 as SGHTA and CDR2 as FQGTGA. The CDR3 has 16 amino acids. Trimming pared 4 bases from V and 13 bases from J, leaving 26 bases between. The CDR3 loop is CASSYGVQETQYFQFF. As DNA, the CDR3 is TGTGCCAGCAGCTACGGGGTCCAAGAGACCCAGTACTTCCAGTTCTTC.

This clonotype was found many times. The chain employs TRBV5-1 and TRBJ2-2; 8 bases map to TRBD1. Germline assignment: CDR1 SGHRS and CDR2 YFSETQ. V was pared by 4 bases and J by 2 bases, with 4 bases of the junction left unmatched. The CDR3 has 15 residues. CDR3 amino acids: CASSNQGANTGELFF. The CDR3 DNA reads TGCGCCAGCAGCAACCAGGGGGCAAACACCGGGGAGCTGTTTTTT.

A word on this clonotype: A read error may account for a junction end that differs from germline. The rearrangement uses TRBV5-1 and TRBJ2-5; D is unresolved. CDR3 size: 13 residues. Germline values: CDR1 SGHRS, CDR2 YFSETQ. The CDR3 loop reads CASTMGTTNDQYF. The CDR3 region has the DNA TGTGCCAGCACTATGGGTACAACTAATGACCAGTACTTC.

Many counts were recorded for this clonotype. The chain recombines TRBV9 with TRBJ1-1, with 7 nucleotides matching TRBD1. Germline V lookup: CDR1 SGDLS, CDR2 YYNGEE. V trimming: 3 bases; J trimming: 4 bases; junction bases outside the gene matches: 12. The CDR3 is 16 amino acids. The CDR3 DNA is TGTGCCAGCAGCGCCAGTCGGGAAGGGGGCGTCACTGAAGCTTTCTTT. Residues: CASSASREGGVTEAFF.

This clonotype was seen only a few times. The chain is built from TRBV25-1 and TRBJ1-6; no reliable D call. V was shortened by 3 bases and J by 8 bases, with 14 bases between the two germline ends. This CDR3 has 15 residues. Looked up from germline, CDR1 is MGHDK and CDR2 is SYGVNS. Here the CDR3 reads CASSDQTEYYSPLHF. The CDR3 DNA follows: TGTGCCAGCAGTGACCAGACGGAGTATTATTCACCCCTCCACTTT.

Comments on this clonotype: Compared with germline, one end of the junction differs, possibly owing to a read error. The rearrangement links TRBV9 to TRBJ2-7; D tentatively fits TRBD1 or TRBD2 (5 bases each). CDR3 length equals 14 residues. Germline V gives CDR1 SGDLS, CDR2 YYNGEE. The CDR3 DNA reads TGCGCCAGCAACTCCGGGACGATCAATGAGCAGCTCTACTTC. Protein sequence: CASNSGTINEQLYF.

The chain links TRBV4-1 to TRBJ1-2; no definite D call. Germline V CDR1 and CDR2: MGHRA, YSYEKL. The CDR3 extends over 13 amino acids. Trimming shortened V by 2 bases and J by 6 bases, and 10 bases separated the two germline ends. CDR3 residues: CASSQTVGDGYTF. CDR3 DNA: TGCGCCAGCAGCCAAACGGTTGGCGATGGCTACACCTTC.

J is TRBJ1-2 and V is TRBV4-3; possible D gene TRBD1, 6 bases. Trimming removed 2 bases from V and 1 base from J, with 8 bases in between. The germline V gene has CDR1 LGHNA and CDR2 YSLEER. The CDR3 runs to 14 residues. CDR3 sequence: CASSQNRVNYGYTF. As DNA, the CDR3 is TGCGCCAGCAGCCAAAACAGGGTTAACTATGGCTACACCTTC.

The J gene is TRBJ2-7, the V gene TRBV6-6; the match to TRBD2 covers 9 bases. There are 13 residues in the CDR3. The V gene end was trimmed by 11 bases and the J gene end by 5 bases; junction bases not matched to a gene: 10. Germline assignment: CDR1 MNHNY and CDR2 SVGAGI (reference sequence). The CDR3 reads CAGNPGTSNEQYF. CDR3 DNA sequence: TGTGCCGGCAATCCCGGGACTAGCAACGAGCAGTACTTC.

CDR3 sequence reads: CASSVGRGDEQYF. The CDR3 DNA sequence: TGTGCCAGCAGCGTAGGTAGGGGAGACGAGCAGTACTTC. The rearrangement joins TRBV5-5 to TRBJ2-7; either TRBD1 or TRBD2 may fit D (5 bases each). The CDR3 spans 13 residues. CDR1 and CDR2 (germline): SGHKS, YYEKEE (reference sequence). V lost 4 bases and J 5 bases, leaving 13 bases between the germline ends.

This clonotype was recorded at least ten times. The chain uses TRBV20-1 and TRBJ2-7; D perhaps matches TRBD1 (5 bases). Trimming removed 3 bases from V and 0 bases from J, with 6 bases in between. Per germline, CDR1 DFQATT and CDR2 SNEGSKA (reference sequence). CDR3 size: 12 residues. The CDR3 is CSARTASYEQYF. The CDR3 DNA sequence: TGCAGTGCTAGGACAGCCTCCTACGAGCAGTACTTC.

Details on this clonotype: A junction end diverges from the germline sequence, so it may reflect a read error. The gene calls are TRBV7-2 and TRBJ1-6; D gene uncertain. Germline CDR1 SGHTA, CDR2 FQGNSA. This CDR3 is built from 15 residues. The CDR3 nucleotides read TGCGCCAGCAGCCATAGTACGCGGGATTCTTCACCCCACCACTTT. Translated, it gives CASSHSTRDSSPHHF.

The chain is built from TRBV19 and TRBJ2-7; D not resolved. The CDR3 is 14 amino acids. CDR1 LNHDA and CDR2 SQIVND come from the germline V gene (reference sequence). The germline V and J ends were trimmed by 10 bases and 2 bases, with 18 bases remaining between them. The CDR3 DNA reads TGTGCCATCAGTGATCTAAACAGTCCCTACGAGCAGTACTTC. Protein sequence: CAISDLNSPYEQYF. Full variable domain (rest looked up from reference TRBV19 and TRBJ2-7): DGGITQSPKYLFRKEGQNVTLSCEQNLNHDAMYWYRQDPGQGLRLIYYSQIVNDFQKGDIAEGYSVSREKKESFPLTVTSAQKNPTAFYLCAISDLNSPYEQYFGPGTRLTVT.